This T cell receptor (beta chain) was identified during a study of cytomegalovirus exposure and HLA in healthy donors. Assay: immunoSEQ multiplex PCR; the TCRdb copy retains only in-frame clones and omits some. The table lists some 150,000 clones, about 91% of them singletons, with less than 5.5% in the top ten. The sample was PBMCs. The source is a man aged 18 to 35 in good health and CMV-seropositive.

The CDR3: CASRVPRLRDSNQPQHF. In nucleotides, the CDR3 is TGTGCCAGCAGGGTCCCACGACTCCGGGATAGCAATCAGCCCCAGCATTTT. The gene calls are TRBV6-4 and TRBJ1-5; D is undetermined. Germline values: CDR1 MRHNA, CDR2 SNTAGT. Between the trimmed V and J ends, which lost 6 bases and 0 bases, there was a span of 18 bases. The CDR3 runs to 17 residues.